This TCR beta chain was found in a study of blood T cells in healthy people across ages. Study results and limitations: Long-lived donors carried more naive CD4+ cells and greater diversity than aged donors. Across the age range, TCR beta diversity per million T cells fell in a roughly linear way.

A J-beta primer mix and a sample-barcoded 5' primer were used in a second PCR of roughly 6 to 11 cycles. TCRdb re-derived calls from the 5' RACE reads in MiXCR, one entry per CDR3 protein. The sample comprises 1.5 million to 1.9 million distinct CDR3 sequences, approximately 43% of which are singletons, and under 5% rests with the top ten. Comment on this clonotype: Antigen unknown.

CDR1 is SGHKS and CDR2 is YYEKEE in the germline V gene (reference sequence). V shed 4 bases and J shed 4 bases, with 11 bases lying between them. This CDR3 spans 13 amino acids. Healthy Caucasian individuals from Russia aged about 6 to 100 served as donors. Every donor contributed around 10 milliliters of peripheral blood by blood draw. V usage is TRBV5-5 and J usage is TRBJ1-2; D unclear. Sequenced material: blood. The TCR originated in a woman between 18 and 29 years old in good health. The CDR3 spells CASSVAEFYGYTF. CDR3 coding DNA: TGTGCCAGCAGCGTGGCCGAGTTCTATGGCTACACCTTC.